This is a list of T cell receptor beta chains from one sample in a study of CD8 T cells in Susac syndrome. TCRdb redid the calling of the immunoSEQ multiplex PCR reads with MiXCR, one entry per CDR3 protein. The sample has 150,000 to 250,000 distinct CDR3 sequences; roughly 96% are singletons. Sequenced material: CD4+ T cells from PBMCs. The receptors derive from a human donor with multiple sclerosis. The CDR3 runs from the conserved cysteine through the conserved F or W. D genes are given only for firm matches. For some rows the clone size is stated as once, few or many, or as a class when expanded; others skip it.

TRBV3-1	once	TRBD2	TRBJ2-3	CASSPSGGRGTQYF	TGTGCCAGCAGCCCTAGCGGGGGAAGGGGTACGCAGTATTTT
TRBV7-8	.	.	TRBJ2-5	CASTPPSRQETQYF	TGTGCCAGCACCCCCCCCAGCAGACAAGAGACCCAGTACTTC
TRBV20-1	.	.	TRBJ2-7	CSARDSRGAHYEQYF	TGCAGTGCTAGAGATTCTCGGGGGGCACACTACGAGCAGTACTTC
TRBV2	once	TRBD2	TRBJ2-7	CASRGLAVAEQYF	TGTGCCAGCAGGGGTCTAGCGGTCGCCGAGCAGTACTTC
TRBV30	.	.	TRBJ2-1	CAWSVLLPDEQFF	TGTGCCTGGAGTGTACTGTTGCCGGATGAGCAGTTCTTC
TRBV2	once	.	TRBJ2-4	CASTLESGNSNIQYF	TGTGCCAGCACCCTGGAGAGTGGAAATTCGAACATTCAGTACTTC
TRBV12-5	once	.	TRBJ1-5	CASGGEWSNQPQHF	TGTGCTAGTGGTGGGGAGTGGAGCAATCAGCCCCAGCATTTT
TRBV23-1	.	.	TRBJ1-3	CASSQADSYSGNTIYF	TGCGCCAGCAGTCAAGCCGACAGTTACTCTGGAAACACCATATATTTT
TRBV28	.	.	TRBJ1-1	CASSLGPDPEAFF	TGTGCCAGCAGTTTAGGCCCTGATCCTGAAGCTTTCTTT
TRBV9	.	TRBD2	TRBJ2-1	CASSGSGGGGHEQFF	TGTGCCAGCAGCGGTAGCGGGGGGGGCGGCCATGAGCAGTTCTTC
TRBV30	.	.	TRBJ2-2	CACPGLVNTGELFF	TGTGCCTGCCCGGGACTGGTGAACACCGGGGAGCTGTTTTTT
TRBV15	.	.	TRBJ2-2	CATSRAVRTGELFF	TGTGCCACCAGCAGAGCAGTGCGGACCGGGGAGCTGTTTTTT
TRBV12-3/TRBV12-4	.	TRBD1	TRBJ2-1	CASSRGQGIHNEQFF	TGTGCCAGCAGTAGGGGACAGGGGATCCACAATGAGCAGTTCTTC
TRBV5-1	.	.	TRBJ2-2	CASSTGPLNTGELFF	TGCGCCAGCAGCACGGGACCTCTAAACACCGGGGAGCTGTTTTTT
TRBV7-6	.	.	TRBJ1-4	CASSSSPTNEKLFF	TGTGCCAGCAGCTCCAGCCCCACTAATGAAAAACTGTTTTTT
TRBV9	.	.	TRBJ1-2	CASSPWDFNYGYTF	TGTGCCAGCAGCCCCTGGGACTTTAACTATGGCTACACCTTC
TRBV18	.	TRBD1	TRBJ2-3	CAPTTGAGDTQYF	TGTGCCCCGACGACAGGGGCAGGAGATACGCAGTATTTT
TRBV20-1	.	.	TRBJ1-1	CSAGRQEVDTEAFF	TGCAGTGCCGGTAGACAGGAAGTAGACACTGAAGCTTTCTTT
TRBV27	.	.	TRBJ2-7	CALGEAYEQYF	TGTGCCCTTGGAGAAGCCTACGAGCAGTACTTC
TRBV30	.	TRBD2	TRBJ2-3	CAWSVGLAGDTQYF	TGTGCCTGGAGTGTAGGGCTAGCGGGGGATACGCAGTATTTT
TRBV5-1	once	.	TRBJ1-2	CASSLLTAGENYGYTF	TGCGCCAGCAGCTTGCTCACAGCCGGGGAGAACTATGGCTACACCTTC
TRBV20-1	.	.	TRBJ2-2	CSVSRTPGTGELFF	TGCAGTGTATCTCGGACACCCGGCACCGGGGAGCTGTTTTTT
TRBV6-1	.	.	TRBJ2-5	CASRIGTVQETQYF	TGTGCCAGCAGAATCGGGACGGTCCAAGAGACCCAGTACTTC
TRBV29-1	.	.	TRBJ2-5	CSVDRRQRETQYF	TGCAGCGTTGACAGGAGACAGAGGGAGACCCAGTACTTC
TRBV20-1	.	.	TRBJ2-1	CSARNRQGPYNEQFF	TGCAGTGCTAGGAATCGTCAGGGGCCCTACAATGAGCAGTTCTTC
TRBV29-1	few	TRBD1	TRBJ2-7	CSAGDRGYEQYF	TGCAGTGCTGGAGACAGGGGCTACGAGCAGTACTTC
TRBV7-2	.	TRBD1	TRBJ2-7	CASSPRTGDEQYF	TGTGCCAGCAGCCCCCGGACAGGAGACGAGCAGTACTTC
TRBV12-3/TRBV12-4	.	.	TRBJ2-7	CASSSGQQKYEQYF	TGTGCCAGCAGTTCGGGACAACAGAAGTACGAGCAGTACTTC
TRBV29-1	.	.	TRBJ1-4	CSVAPQGSEKLFF	TGCAGCGTTGCGCCACAGGGAAGTGAAAAACTGTTTTTT
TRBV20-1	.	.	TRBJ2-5	CSAPQTHQETQYF	TGCAGTGCTCCTCAGACACATCAAGAGACCCAGTACTTC
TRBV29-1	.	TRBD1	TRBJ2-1	CSVEDRERGLNEQFF	TGCAGCGTTGAGGACAGGGAGAGGGGCCTCAATGAGCAGTTCTTC
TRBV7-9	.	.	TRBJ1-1	CASSLRDATEAFF	TGTGCCAGCAGCTTAAGGGACGCCACTGAAGCTTTCTTT
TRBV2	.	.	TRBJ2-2	CASTGFRGNTGELFF	TGTGCCAGCACCGGATTCAGGGGAAACACCGGGGAGCTGTTTTTT
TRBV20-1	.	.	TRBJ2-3	CSAWGAYTDTQYF	TGCAGTGCTTGGGGGGCTTACACAGATACGCAGTATTTT
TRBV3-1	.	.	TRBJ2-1	CASSPSRGASYEQFF	TGTGCCAGCAGCCCCTCGAGGGGGGCGTCCTATGAGCAGTTCTTC
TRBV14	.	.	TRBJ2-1	CASSQEGGGSYNEQFF	TGTGCCAGCAGCCAAGAGGGAGGAGGATCCTACAATGAGCAGTTCTTC
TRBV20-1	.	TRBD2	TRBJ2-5	CSAPKTSGEETQYF	TGCAGTGCCCCCAAGACTAGCGGGGAAGAGACCCAGTACTTC
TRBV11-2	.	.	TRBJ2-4	CASSYPGGLQLAKNIQYF	TGTGCCAGCAGCTACCCCGGGGGATTGCAGCTAGCCAAAAACATTCAGTACTTC
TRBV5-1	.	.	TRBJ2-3	CASRPGPTYTDTQYF	TGCGCCAGCAGGCCCGGGCCTACTTACACAGATACGCAGTATTTT
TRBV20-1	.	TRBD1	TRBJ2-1	CSASRDRRPEQFF	TGCAGTGCTTCCAGGGACAGGCGGCCCGAGCAGTTCTTC
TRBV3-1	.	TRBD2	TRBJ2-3	CASSQVPLAGLSTDTQYF	TGTGCCAGCAGCCAAGTTCCTCTAGCGGGGCTTAGCACAGATACGCAGTATTTT
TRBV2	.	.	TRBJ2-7	CASSGDGTYEQYF	TGTGCCAGCAGTGGGGACGGGACCTACGAGCAGTACTTC
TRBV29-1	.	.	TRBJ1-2	CSVPTDGYTF	TGCAGCGTCCCGACTGATGGCTACACCTTC
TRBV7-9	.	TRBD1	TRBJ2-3	CASSPRWTGGTDTQYF	TGTGCCAGCAGCCCCCGATGGACAGGGGGCACAGATACGCAGTATTTT
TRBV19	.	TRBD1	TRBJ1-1	CASSPRGRWTEAFF	TGTGCCAGTAGTCCCAGGGGGCGATGGACTGAAGCTTTCTTT
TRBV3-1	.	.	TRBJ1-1	CASSPRSRMNTEAFF	TGTGCCAGCAGCCCAAGGTCTCGGATGAACACTGAAGCTTTCTTT
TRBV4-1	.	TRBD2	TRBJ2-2	CASSQTSGRTGELFF	TGCGCCAGCAGCCAAACGAGCGGGAGAACCGGGGAGCTGTTTTTT
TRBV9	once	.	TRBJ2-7	CASSAGEWYEQYF	TGTGCCAGCAGCGCCGGGGAGTGGTACGAGCAGTACTTC
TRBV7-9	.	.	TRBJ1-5	CASSSDGERPQHF	TGTGCCAGCAGCTCGGACGGTGAACGGCCCCAGCATTTT
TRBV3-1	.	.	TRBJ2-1	CASRAGLPDNEQFF	TGTGCCAGCAGAGCCGGACTACCAGACAATGAGCAGTTCTTC
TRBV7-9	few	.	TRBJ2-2	CASSLEGAGELFF	TGTGCCAGCAGCTTAGAAGGGGCCGGGGAGCTGTTTTTT
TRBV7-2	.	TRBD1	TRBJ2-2	CASSSFLRDSATGELFF	TGTGCCAGCAGCTCTTTCCTCCGGGACAGCGCCACCGGGGAGCTGTTTTTT
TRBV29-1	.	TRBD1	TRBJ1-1	CRTGGRNTEAFF	TGCAGAACAGGGGGGCGGAACACTGAAGCTTTCTTT
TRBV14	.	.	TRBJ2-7	CASSPEYNEQYF	TGTGCCAGCAGTCCCGAATACAACGAGCAGTACTTC
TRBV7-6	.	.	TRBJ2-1	CASSAYLPRYNEQFF	TGTGCCAGCAGCGCTTATCTTCCGCGCTACAATGAGCAGTTCTTC
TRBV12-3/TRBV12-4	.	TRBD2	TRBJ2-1	CASSLRGLADYNEQFF	TGTGCCAGCAGTTTACGGGGACTAGCGGACTACAATGAGCAGTTCTTC
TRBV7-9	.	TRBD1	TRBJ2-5	CAGRGNWDRMETQYF	TGTGCCGGTCGGGGAAATTGGGACAGAATGGAGACCCAGTACTTC
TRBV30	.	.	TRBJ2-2	CAWKRRVGELFF	TGTGCCTGGAAGCGTAGGGTCGGGGAGCTGTTTTTT
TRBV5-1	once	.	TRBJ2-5	CASSLVGDVQETQYF	TGCGCCAGCAGCTTGGTAGGGGACGTCCAAGAGACCCAGTACTTC
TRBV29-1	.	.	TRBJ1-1	CSSGRGNTEAFF	TGCAGCTCGGGACGGGGAAACACTGAAGCTTTCTTT